A single sample gave rise to the 20 T cell receptor beta chains below, sequenced in a study of T cells in Graves' hyperthyroidism and ophthalmopathy. RNA transcripts gave rise to amplified TCR beta CDR3 regions. HTBI primers were the set used in a first-round RT-PCR of the TCR CDR3. One entry per CDR3 protein, called by TCRdb with MiXCR from the multiplex PCR reads. This sample has approximately 430,000 distinct CDR3 sequences, with 15% to 18% found just once. Sequencing input: blood. Receptor source: a woman aged 18 to 35 with Graves' hyperthyroidism.

The chain joins TRBV19 to TRBJ1-5; TRBD1 might be the D (6 bases). The length of the CDR3 is 14 residues. Germline V CDR1 and CDR2: LNHDA, SQIVND (reference sequence). Trimming stripped 6 bases from V and 2 bases from J, with 11 bases between. CDR3 sequence: CASRERQGNQPQHF. In DNA form, the CDR3 reads TGTGCCAGTAGGGAGAGACAGGGCAATCAGCCCCAGCATTTT. Filled out from reference TRBV19 and TRBJ1-5, the complete variable domain reads DGGITQSPKYLFRKEGQNVTLSCEQNLNHDAMYWYRQDPGQGLRLIYYSQIVNDFQKGDIAEGYSVSREKKESFPLTVTSAQKNPTAFYLCASRERQGNQPQHFGDGTRLSIL.

The chain uses TRBV15 and TRBJ1-1; D not certain. Per germline, CDR1 LNHNV and CDR2 YYDKDF (reference sequence). Trimming took 2 bases from V and 1 from J, leaving 11 bases between them. This CDR3 contains 15 residues. The CDR3 DNA is TGTGCCACCAGCAGAATGAGGGATTGGAACACTGAAGCTTTCTTT. It yields the protein CATSRMRDWNTEAFF. Together with reference TRBV15 and TRBJ1-1, the CDR3 gives the full variable domain: DAMVIQNPRYQVTQFGKPVTLSCSQTLNHNVMYWYQQKSSQAPKLLFHYYDKDFNNEADTPDNFQSRRPNTSFCFLDIRSPGLGDTAMYLCATSRMRDWNTEAFFGQGTRLTVV.

This clonotype was seen ten or more times. The chain links TRBV7-8 to TRBJ1-2; D perhaps matches TRBD1 (6 bases). CDR1 SGHVS and CDR2 FQNEAQ come from the germline V gene. The CDR3 spans 13 residues. The V end was cut by 10 bases, the J end by 0 bases, with 12 bases between. CDR3 region: CATSGTPNYGYTF. The CDR3 nucleotides are TGTGCCACCTCCGGGACACCTAACTATGGCTACACCTTC.

V and J are TRBV13 and TRBJ2-5; D is undetermined. Germline V CDR1 and CDR2: PRHDT, FYEKMQ (reference sequence). V was cut by 5 bases and J by 4 bases, with 5 bases left in between. This CDR3 comprises 11 residues. The CDR3 nucleotides read TGTGCCAGCAGCAACAGAGAGACCCAGTACTTC. Translation: CASSNRETQYF.

The chain recombines TRBV6-6 with TRBJ1-4; the D gene is possibly TRBD1 (5 bases). The germline V gene encodes CDR1 MNHNY and CDR2 SVGAGI (reference sequence). Trimming removed 0 bases from V and 8 bases from J, with 13 bases in between. This CDR3 contains 15 residues. In nucleotides, the CDR3 is TGTGCCAGCAGTTACTCGTCAGGGAGAGGCGAAAAACTGTTTTTT. Its translation: CASSYSSGRGEKLFF.

The table lists this clonotype with many counts. The J gene is TRBJ1-1, the V gene TRBV5-1; no definite D call. V lost 5 bases, J lost 0 bases, and 20 bases lay in between. The CDR3 covers 17 residues. Per the germline V gene, CDR1 is SGHRS and CDR2 is YFSETQ. CDR3 region: CASSYRVSSGMNTEAFF. The CDR3 DNA is TGCGCCAGCAGTTATAGAGTCAGTAGTGGGATGAACACTGAAGCTTTCTTT.

The chain uses TRBV6-2 or TRBV6-3 and TRBJ1-2; 9 nucleotides agree with TRBD1. From germline, CDR1 is MNHEY and CDR2 SVGEGT. After removal of 6 bases from V and 3 bases from J, the junction contained 5 bases not matched to a gene. The CDR3 covers 14 residues. The CDR3, as DNA: TGTGCCAGCAGCTACGACAGGGGGGACTATGGCTACACCTTC. Amino acid sequence: CASSYDRGDYGYTF.

This clonotype has a count of ten or more. The chain carries TRBV2 and TRBJ2-3; 12 nucleotides match TRBD2. The germline V gene encodes CDR1 SNHLY and CDR2 FYNNEI. The CDR3 consists of 16 residues. V shed 3 bases and J 1 base; nucleotides not matched to a gene: 2. CDR3 loop: CASSDGLAGRTDTQYF. DNA of the CDR3: TGTGCCAGCAGTGACGGACTAGCGGGGCGCACAGATACGCAGTATTTT.

This clonotype was observed at least ten times. V usage is TRBV11-3 and J usage is TRBJ1-2; D remains unclear. V was clipped by 6 bases and J by 1 base, with 12 bases between them. Germline CDR1 is SGHNT and CDR2 is YENEEA. The CDR3 is 14 residues long. The CDR3 protein is CASSPIRGNYGYTF. The CDR3 coding sequence is TGTGCCAGCAGTCCTATCCGGGGTAACTATGGCTACACCTTC.

This clonotype has a count of ten or more. This chain uses TRBV7-8 with TRBJ1-5, with D hard to call. The CDR3 length is 17 residues. Trimming took off 3 bases at V and 2 bases at J, with 17 bases between the two ends. Germline V gene data show CDR1 as SGHVS and CDR2 as FQNEAQ. The CDR3 DNA sequence: TGTGCCAGCAGCTTGGCCAGTGCGGGTTTACGCAATCAGCCCCAGCATTTT. Translating gives CASSLASAGLRNQPQHF.

J is TRBJ1-5 and V is TRBV12-3 or TRBV12-4; TRBD1 agrees at 7 bases. The CDR3 sequence is 15 residues long. V shed 7 bases and J 1 base; nucleotides not matched to a gene: 7. The CDR3 loop is CASTGTALSNQPQHF. The CDR3 DNA is TGTGCCAGCACCGGGACAGCTTTGAGCAATCAGCCCCAGCATTTT.

At least ten counts were recorded for this clonotype. The rearrangement joins TRBV7-8 to TRBJ2-1, with 7 bases that match TRBD1. With 5 bases clipped from V and 0 bases from J, the junction kept 4 bases outside the gene matches. The CDR3 extends over 15 amino acids. Germline-derived CDR1 and CDR2 are SGHVS and FQNEAQ. The CDR3 loop reads CASSRQGYSYNEQFF. The DNA of the CDR3 is TGTGCCAGCAGCCGACAGGGCTACTCCTACAATGAGCAGTTCTTC.

In this sample, this clonotype turned up many times. This chain joins TRBV28 and TRBJ2-1, with D possibly being TRBD2 (5 bases). CDR1 and CDR2 from the germline V gene are MDHEN and SYDVKM. Trimming shortened V by 4 bases and J by 5 bases, and 15 bases separated the two germline ends. The length of the CDR3 is 15 residues. The CDR3: CASSSKRLINNEQFF. The DNA of the CDR3 is TGTGCCAGCAGTTCAAAGCGGCTTATTAACAATGAGCAGTTCTTC.

This clonotype was picked up a small number of times. The chain employs TRBV7-9 and TRBJ1-1, with TRBD1 matching over 7 bases. The CDR3 contains 12 residues. Trimming at V came to 5 bases and at J to 8 bases, leaving 5 bases not matched to a gene. Germline V gives CDR1 SEHNR, CDR2 FQNEAQ (reference sequence). The CDR3 spells CASSDRVVEAFF. DNA of the CDR3: TGTGCCAGCAGCGACAGGGTAGTCGAAGCTTTCTTT.

This clonotype was seen at least ten times. V is TRBV7-8 and J is TRBJ1-2, with 10 bases lining up with TRBD1. The CDR3 runs to 16 residues. The ends lost 5 bases at V and 6 bases at J; junction bases unmatched: 12. Germline CDR1 reads SGHVS; CDR2 reads FQNEAQ. CDR3 protein: CASSVVGTGELDGYTF. The CDR3 DNA follows: TGTGCCAGCAGCGTCGTCGGGACAGGGGAATTGGATGGCTACACCTTC.

This clonotype was seen many times. This chain's CDR3 is CASSLGTGRDNEQFF. CDR3 coding DNA: TGTGCCAGCAGTCTCGGGACAGGAAGGGACAATGAGCAGTTCTTC. The rearrangement uses TRBV28 and TRBJ2-1, with 8 bases lining up with TRBD1. In germline, CDR1 is MDHEN, CDR2 SYDVKM. V shed 5 bases, J shed 5 bases, and the junction held 8 bases outside the gene matches. The CDR3 spans 15 residues.

The chain combines TRBV7-2 with TRBJ2-3; TRBD2 might be the D (6 bases). The germline V and J ends were trimmed by 6 bases and 0 bases, with 22 bases remaining between them. From germline, CDR1 is SGHTA and CDR2 FQGNSA. The CDR3 runs to 18 residues. CDR3 in amino acids: CASRARAAGRLSTDTQYF. The CDR3 bases are TGTGCCAGCAGAGCTCGGGCGGCGGGACGGTTGAGCACAGATACGCAGTATTTT.

This clonotype was counted ten times or more. The V gene is TRBV6-5, the J gene TRBJ1-2; D not certain. Germline-derived CDR1 and CDR2 are MNHEY and SVGAGI. The CDR3 has 13 residues. V gave up 0 bases and J gave up 8 bases, with 10 bases separating them. The CDR3 coding sequence is TGTGCCAGCAGTTACTCGACCAGTAGGGGCTACACCTTC. It encodes CASSYSTSRGYTF.

This clonotype was recorded at least ten times. The rearrangement joins TRBV6-1 to TRBJ2-7; D not resolved. V was pared by 4 bases and J by 5 bases, with 12 bases between. The V gene's germline CDR1 is MNHNS and CDR2 SASEGT. The CDR3 covers 13 residues. The CDR3 DNA sequence: TGTGCCAGCAGTGCGTCCCGAGCCCACGAGCAGTACTTC. Encoded protein: CASSASRAHEQYF.

The chain couples TRBV11-2 to TRBJ2-7; 8 nucleotides align to TRBD1. The V gene's germline CDR1 is SGHAT and CDR2 FQNNGV. J lost 6 bases, V lost 1 base, and 11 bases had no gene match. This CDR3 is built from 16 residues. For the CDR3, the DNA is TGTGCCAGCAGCTTAGTAGGGACAGGCCAGGCCACCGAGCAGTACTTC. Encoded protein: CASSLVGTGQATEQYF.